This T cell receptor beta chain derives from a study of T cell repertoires in cytomegalovirus infection. Study-wide background: Public TCR beta signature analysis indicated the presence of both CMV infection and matching HLA type.

TCRdb re-called the reads through MiXCR, storing one row per CDR3 protein. The sample has tens of thousands of distinct CDR3 sequences, about 27% seen once. On this clonotype: Its antigen is still unknown.

The CDR3 contains 14 residues. Trimming shortened V by 10 bases and J by 1 base, and 16 bases separated the two germline ends. The germline V gene encodes CDR1 LNHDA and CDR2 SQIVND (reference sequence). The clonotype originates from a human donor in good health (CMV status not recorded). Some clones in this sample may be carry-over from other donors' samples. Material: CD8+ T cells from cultured PBMCs, obtained from culture after CMV antigen stimulation. V and J are TRBV19 and TRBJ1-1; a weak D match, TRBD1 (6 bases). CDR3: CATSAGDGNTEAFF. The CDR3 nucleotides read TGTGCCACCTCGGCAGGGGATGGGAACACTGAAGCTTTCTTT.